One and the same sample provided the 6 T cell receptor beta chains below, sequenced in a study of human T cells and chemical hapten exposure. TCRdb re-derived calls from the RACE reads in MiXCR, one entry per CDR3 protein. The sample carries around 300,000 distinct CDR3 sequences, about 5% recorded once. Noted time point: pre-sensitization, week 0. Treatment of the sample: therapeutic diphenylcyclopropenone sensitization with weekly scalp DPC. Source: whole blood, taken in connection with sensitization to the hapten diphenylcyclopropenone (DPC). Receptors were obtained from a woman between 18 and 29 years old with alopecia areata. Some clones in this sample may be carry-over from other donors' samples.

The CDR3 is CASSYSSTVNTEAFF. CDR3 nucleotides: TGTGCCAGCAGTTACTCCTCGACAGTGAACACTGAAGCTTTCTTT. The chain recombines TRBV12-3 or TRBV12-4 with TRBJ1-1, with D tentatively TRBD1 (5 bases). V was cut by 4 bases and J by 0 bases, with 12 bases left in between. This CDR3 has 15 amino acids.

The J gene is TRBJ1-2, the V gene TRBV19; D perhaps matches TRBD1 (5 bases). There are 10 residues in the CDR3. Germline CDR1 reads LNHDA; CDR2 reads SQIVND (reference sequence). The germline V and J ends were trimmed by 5 bases and 14 bases, with 12 bases remaining between them. In DNA, the CDR3 is TGTGCCAGTAGTGGAAGGGGTCAGACCTTC. It specifies CASSGRGQTF.

The CDR3 bases are TGTGCCAGCAGCGTAAACCCTACCACCGGGACAGATTCCAACACTGAAGCTTTCTTT. Amino acids: CASSVNPTTGTDSNTEAFF. The gene calls are TRBV9 and TRBJ1-1, with 7 bases matching TRBD1. Germline CDR1 reads SGDLS; CDR2 reads YYNGEE. V lost 1 base, J lost 2 bases, and 17 bases stayed unmatched. This CDR3 spans 19 amino acids.

Many counts were recorded for this clonotype. The chain combines TRBV6-1 with TRBJ2-7; no firm D call. CDR1 and CDR2 from the germline V gene are MNHNS and SASEGT. The CDR3 runs 14 residues. Trimming left V 2 bases short and J 7 bases short, with 15 bases between. CDR3 in amino acids: CASSERGGLGEQYF. The CDR3 nucleotides are TGTGCCAGCAGTGAACGAGGCGGTCTGGGGGAGCAGTACTTC.

This clonotype has ten or more counts. The chain couples TRBV13 to TRBJ2-1, with 15 bases that match TRBD2. Losses at the gene ends were 5 bases for V and 8 bases for J; bases not matched to a gene: 19. The CDR3 loop spans 20 amino acids. Germline-derived CDR1 and CDR2 are PRHDT and FYEKMQ (reference sequence). The chain's CDR3 is CASSKSGLAGGHHVLDEQFF. The CDR3 DNA reads TGTGCCAGCAGCAAGTCGGGACTAGCGGGGGGCCACCACGTACTCGATGAGCAGTTCTTC.

V usage is TRBV4-3 and J usage is TRBJ1-5; tentatively, D is TRBD1 (5 bases). Between the trimmed V and J ends, which lost 4 bases and 5 bases, there was a span of 15 bases. The CDR3 contains 15 residues. Germline assignment: CDR1 LGHNA and CDR2 YSLEER. CDR3: CASSLRGDGYQPQHF. Here the CDR3 DNA reads TGCGCCAGCAGCCTACGGGGGGATGGTTATCAGCCCCAGCATTTT.